Presented here are 25 T cell receptor beta chains from one specimen sequenced in a study of T cell repertoires in ileal Crohn's disease. Produced via immunoSEQ multiplex PCR; TCRdb's table is partial and in-frame only. The sample lists under 35,000 clones; around 80% were seen once. Sequenced: ileal tissue. All receptors come from an adult with Crohn's disease.

The chain recombines TRBV6-1 with TRBJ2-1, with 10 nucleotides matching TRBD1. V lost 6 bases and J lost 9; bases outside the gene matches: 8. This CDR3 contains 14 residues. Germline V CDR1 and CDR2: MNHNS, SASEGT. Here the CDR3 DNA reads TGTGCCAGCAGAAGGGACAGGGGCATCGGTGAGCAGTTCTTC. It translates to CASRRDRGIGEQFF.

V gene TRBV11-2 combines with J gene TRBJ1-1, with TRBD1 identical over 7 bases. V trimming: 3 bases; J trimming: 3 bases; junction bases outside the gene matches: 1. Germline CDR1 reads SGHAT; CDR2 reads FQNNGV. CDR3 size: 13 residues. Here the CDR3 DNA reads TGTGCCAGCAGCTTTGGACAGGACACTGAAGCTTTCTTT. It specifies CASSFGQDTEAFF.

V is TRBV5-4 and J is TRBJ2-5, with D perhaps matching TRBD2 (6 bases). V was shortened by 4 bases and J by 0 bases, with 10 bases between the two germline ends. This CDR3 region has 14 residues. Germline V gives CDR1 SGHNT, CDR2 YYREEE (reference sequence). The CDR3 is CASSNRDYQETQYF. Here the CDR3 DNA reads TGTGCCAGCAGCAACCGGGACTACCAAGAGACCCAGTACTTC.

This sequence joins TRBV21-1 and TRBJ2-6; no check of the table's D call, TRBD2, against the DNA was made. TRBV21-1 is termed a pseudogene. This CDR3 has 16 residues. CDR3 bases: TGTGCCGGCCGGAGTGCCGATGACTCTGGGGCCAACGTCCTGACTTTC. Translating it yields CAGRSADDSGANVLTF.

This clone was detected a few times. The rearrangement links TRBV2 to TRBJ2-3; D remains unclear. Germline V gene lookup returns CDR1 SNHLY and CDR2 FYNNEI. The CDR3 is 14 residues long. Trimming cost V 8 bases and J 4 bases, with 16 bases left between them. The CDR3 region is CASAASHGADTQYF. CDR3 nucleotides: TGTGCCAGCGCAGCGTCCCACGGCGCAGATACGCAGTATTTT. The full variable domain, completed using reference TRBV2 and TRBJ2-3, is EPEVTQTPSHQVTQMGQEVILRCVPISNHLYFYWYRQILGQKVEFLVSFYNNEISEKSEIFDDQFSVERPDGSNFTLKIRSTKLEDSAMYFCASAASHGADTQYFGPGTRLTVL.

V is TRBV5-6 and J is TRBJ2-7, with D maybe TRBD1 (5 bases). The germline V gene has CDR1 SGHDT and CDR2 YYEEEE. The CDR3 extends over 14 amino acids. V was shortened by 1 base and J by 0 bases, with 8 bases between the two germline ends. CDR3 protein: CASSLLGASYEQYF. CDR3 DNA: TGTGCCAGCAGCTTGTTAGGGGCCTCCTACGAGCAGTACTTC. The full variable domain, with the rest looked up from reference TRBV5-6 and TRBJ2-7, is DAGVTQSPTHLIKTRGQQVTLRCSPKSGHDTVSWYQQALGQGPQFIFQYYEEEERQRGNFPDRFSGHQFPNYSSELNVNALLLGDSALYLCASSLLGASYEQYFGPGTRLTVT.

The J gene is TRBJ1-5, the V gene TRBV10-3, with 9 bases aligning to TRBD1. Trimming took 3 bases from V and 1 from J; bases not matched to a gene: 7. Germline CDR1 reads ENHRY; CDR2 reads SYGVKD. The CDR3 runs to 17 residues. CDR3 sequence: CAISDPTGGISNQPQHF. CDR3 bases: TGTGCCATCAGTGATCCCACAGGGGGCATCAGCAATCAGCCCCAGCATTTT.

As for this clone: The sample carries other DNA sequences with the same CDR3. V gene TRBV11-2 combines with J gene TRBJ1-2; 7 bases are a match to TRBD1. Trimming at V came to 0 bases and at J to 5 bases, leaving 0 bases not matched to a gene. Germline CDR1 reads SGHAT; CDR2 reads FQNNGV. The CDR3 contains 13 residues. The CDR3 nucleotides are TGTGCCAGCAGCTTAGACAGGGGGTATGGCTACACCTTC. This encodes CASSLDRGYGYTF.

The CDR3 loop is CASSRPEDEQYF. The CDR3 nucleotides read TGTGCCAGCAGCAGACCAGAGGACGAGCAGTACTTC. The rearrangement links TRBV21-1 to TRBJ2-7; the table's D call TRBD2 went unverified against the DNA. TRBV21-1 is labeled a pseudogene. CDR3 length equals 12 residues.

DNA of the CDR3: TGTGCCAGCAGGACAGGGAGAGAGACCCAGTACTTC. This codes for CASRTGRETQYF. The J gene is TRBJ2-5, the V gene TRBV27, with 7 positions matching TRBD1. The CDR3 runs to 12 residues. With 6 bases clipped from V and 4 bases from J, the junction kept 2 bases outside the gene matches. The V gene's germline CDR1 is MNHEY and CDR2 SMNVEV (reference sequence).

The sample holds a few counts of this clone. V is TRBV5-6 and J is TRBJ2-2; TRBD2 agrees at 13 bases. Germline V gives CDR1 SGHDT, CDR2 YYEEEE. This CDR3 is 17 amino acids long. Trimming removed 5 bases from V and 0 bases from J; junction bases left unmatched: 4. CDR3 in DNA: TGTGCCAGCAGACGGACTAGCGGGGGACCGAACACCGGGGAGCTGTTTTTT. Encoded protein: CASRRTSGGPNTGELFF.

This clone was counted only a few times. The chain carries TRBV5-7 and TRBJ2-7; D unclear. TRBV5-7 is known as an ORF, though its function is uncertain. The V end lost 2 bases, the J end lost 0 bases, and 3 bases lay between the germline ends. This CDR3 comprises 12 residues. The CDR3 DNA is TGTGCCAGCAGCTTCATCTCCTACGAGCAGTACTTC. Translated: CASSFISYEQYF.

The V call is TRBV4-2, the J call TRBJ2-7; D call uncertain. Trimming removed 4 bases at V and 3 bases at J, with 7 bases between. The CDR3 is 12 residues long. Germline-derived CDR1 and CDR2 are LGHNA and YNFKEQ. The CDR3 spells CASSPPGYEQYF. Here the CDR3 DNA reads TGTGCCAGCAGCCCCCCGGGCTACGAGCAGTACTTC.

The V and J genes are TRBV11-2 and TRBJ2-7; no clear D. Germline V gene data show CDR1 as SGHAT and CDR2 as FQNNGV. The CDR3 spans 13 residues. The germline V and J ends were trimmed by 5 bases and 6 bases, with 14 bases remaining between them. As DNA, the CDR3 is TGTGCCAGCAGCATACGGGTGTCAGCCGAGCAGTACTTC. The encoded protein is CASSIRVSAEQYF.

This chain links TRBV19 with TRBJ1-5; no firm D call. Trimming removed 6 bases from V and 2 bases from J, with 14 bases in between. Germline V lookup: CDR1 LNHDA, CDR2 SQIVND (reference sequence). The CDR3 extends over 15 amino acids. This chain's CDR3 is CASRGAGLGNQPQHF. The CDR3 nucleotides are TGTGCCAGTAGGGGAGCCGGCCTAGGCAATCAGCCCCAGCATTTT.

J is TRBJ1-1 and V is TRBV13; 7 nucleotides line up with TRBD1. CDR1 is PRHDT, CDR2 FYEKMQ, per germline (reference sequence). J gave up 10 bases and V 6 bases, and 8 bases lay outside the gene matches. This CDR3 region has 12 residues. CDR3 in amino acids: CASSPTGRGAFF. In DNA form, the CDR3 reads TGTGCCAGCAGTCCGACAGGGCGTGGAGCTTTCTTT.

The chain couples TRBV5-5 to TRBJ2-7, with 8 bases aligning to TRBD1. The CDR3 covers 15 residues. With V trimmed by 4 bases and J by 3 bases, 9 bases remained unmatched. Per germline, CDR1 SGHKS and CDR2 YYEKEE (reference sequence). In nucleotides, the CDR3 is TGTGCCAGCAGCCGTGACAGGGGTGGGCACTACGAGCAGTACTTC. Protein: CASSRDRGGHYEQYF.

The chain recombines TRBV28 with TRBJ1-4; unclear D gene. CDR1 MDHEN and CDR2 SYDVKM come from the germline V gene. The V end lost 1 base, the J end lost 11 bases, and 8 bases lay between the germline ends. The CDR3 runs 12 residues. The CDR3 region has the DNA TGTGCCAGCAGTTTATCGGGTGGCAAACTGTTTTTT. It yields the protein CASSLSGGKLFF.

CDR3 amino acids: CASSGGGRGNIQYF. CDR3 bases: TGTGCCAGCAGTGGCGGGGGCCGCGGAAACATTCAGTACTTC. The chain carries TRBV6-1 and TRBJ2-4, with a weak D call TRBD2 (7 bases). Germline assignment: CDR1 MNHNS and CDR2 SASEGT. The CDR3 sequence is 14 residues long. Between the trimmed V and J ends, which lost 4 bases and 6 bases, there was a span of 13 bases.

The chain links TRBV6-5 to TRBJ2-7; 8 nucleotides line up with TRBD1. Germline-derived CDR1 and CDR2 are MNHEY and SVGAGI. The CDR3 extends over 13 amino acids. The V segment lost 5 bases and the J segment 5 bases; nucleotides outside the gene matches: 5. In DNA, the CDR3 is TGTGCCAGCAGTCGGGACAGGAGGGACGAGCAGTACTTC. This gives the protein CASSRDRRDEQYF.

The chain employs TRBV7-9 and TRBJ2-1; TRBD2 agrees at 7 bases. Trimming cost V 5 bases and J 8 bases; bases outside gene matches: 9. Germline CDR1 SEHNR, CDR2 FQNEAQ (reference sequence). This CDR3 has 14 amino acids. In DNA, the CDR3 is TGTGCCAGCAGCCGGGGCGGGAGCATGGATGAGCAGTTCTTC. Encoded protein: CASSRGGSMDEQFF.

CDR3 DNA: TGCAGCGTTGAAGGTCTGGCAGGGGAGCAGTACTTC. Translating it yields CSVEGLAGEQYF. V and J are TRBV29-1 and TRBJ2-7; possibly TRBD1 for D (5 bases). There are 12 residues in the CDR3. Trimming removed 1 base at V and 7 bases at J, with 11 bases between. Germline V CDR1 and CDR2: SQVTM, ANQGSEA.

CDR3 protein: CASSSSPGTGSYEQYF. The CDR3 coding sequence is TGCGCCAGCAGCTCATCCCCCGGGACTGGCTCCTACGAGCAGTACTTC. This rearrangement joins TRBV5-1 to TRBJ2-7, with a tentative D call TRBD2 (6 bases). This CDR3 has 16 amino acids. Germline V gene lookup returns CDR1 SGHRS and CDR2 YFSETQ. The V end lost 3 bases, the J end lost 0 bases, and 16 bases lay between the germline ends.

This chain links TRBV6-1 with TRBJ2-6, with TRBD2 as a possible D gene (5 bases). The CDR3 consists of 15 residues. Germline loops: CDR1 MNHNS, CDR2 SASEGT. V was cut by 11 bases and J by 0 bases, with 14 bases left in between. CDR3 DNA: TGTGCCTCCTCGGGGATCCTCTCTGGGGCCAACGTCCTGACTTTC. It codes for CASSGILSGANVLTF.

The chain employs TRBV2 and TRBJ1-2, with 9 bases lining up with TRBD1. The CDR3 contains 12 residues. Germline CDR1 SNHLY, CDR2 FYNNEI. After removal of 8 bases from V and 6 bases from J, the junction contained 4 bases not matched to a gene. The CDR3 spells CASLQGADGYTF. CDR3 bases: TGTGCCAGCTTACAGGGGGCGGATGGCTACACCTTC.